This is a list of T cell receptor beta chains from one sample in a study of blood T cells in healthy people across ages. Each CDR3 protein is one row after TCRdb ran MiXCR on the 5' RACE reads. The table has approximately 810,000 distinct CDR3 sequences, under 35% seen once. Source material: blood. The receptors were sampled from an elderly woman in good health. The CDR3 runs from the conserved cysteine through the conserved F or W. Each record gives: clone size, D gene, CDR3 length, J gene, V gene, CDR3 protein, CDR3 DNA. D genes are given only for firm matches. Not all rows give a size; the values are once, few, many and, for expanded clones, a class.

many TRBD2 17 TRBJ2-1 TRBV12-3/TRBV12-4 CASSWTSGGRIPNEQFF TGTGCCAGCAGTTGGACTAGCGGGGGCCGGATTCCCAATGAGCAGTTCTTC
many TRBD2 18 TRBJ2-3 TRBV20-1 CSAGNHPAGLAGTDTQYF TGCAGTGCTGGTAACCACCCGGCCGGTCTAGCGGGCACAGATACGCAGTATTTT
. . 16 TRBJ1-1 TRBV6-2/TRBV6-3 CASNHQGTGVGPEAFF TGTGCCAGCAACCACCAAGGGACTGGGGTAGGGCCTGAAGCTTTCTTT
many TRBD2 14 TRBJ2-2 TRBV7-2 CASLLAGVTGELFF TGTGCCAGCCTCCTGGCGGGGGTTACCGGGGAGCTGTTTTTT
few . 12 TRBJ1-2 TRBV20-1 CRASTANYGYTF TGCAGGGCTAGTACGGCTAACTATGGCTACACCTTC
few . 12 TRBJ2-1 TRBV6-2/TRBV6-3 CAGSAGWGEQFF TGTGCCGGCAGTGCAGGGTGGGGTGAGCAGTTCTTC
few TRBD1 15 TRBJ2-1 TRBV4-1 CASSQDRGTGETQFF TGCGCCAGCAGCCAAGATCGGGGGACAGGCGAGACCCAGTTCTTC
many . 12 TRBJ2-5 TRBV7-2 CASSLDGATQYF TGTGCCAGCAGCTTAGATGGGGCTACCCAGTACTTC
many . 14 TRBJ2-3 TRBV6-5 CATLRRGRTDTQYF TGTGCCACCCTCCGGCGGGGGCGCACAGATACGCAGTATTTT
. . 17 TRBJ1-4 TRBV5-1 CASSWGGGGKKNEKLFF TGCGCCAGCAGCTGGGGCGGGGGGGGAAAGAAGAATGAAAAACTGTTTTTT
many TRBD1 14 TRBJ1-1 TRBV6-6 CASRSTGYEAEAFF TGTGCCAGCAGATCGACAGGGTACGAGGCTGAAGCTTTCTTT
. . 16 TRBJ2-4 TRBV20-1 CSARDPGRGAKNIQYF TGCAGTGCTAGAGATCCGGGTAGAGGAGCCAAAAACATTCAGTACTTC
many TRBD2 18 TRBJ2-5 TRBV24-1 CATSDPGTSGVLQETQYF TGTGCCACCAGTGATCCCGGGACTAGCGGGGTGTTGCAAGAGACCCAGTACTTC
. TRBD1 14 TRBJ1-2 TRBV6-1 CASSEAGTDYGYTF TGTGCCAGCAGTGAAGCTGGGACAGACTATGGCTACACCTTC
many TRBD2 17 TRBJ2-1 TRBV6-2/TRBV6-3 CASSYSASGGQYNEQFF TGTGCCAGCAGTTACTCGGCTAGCGGGGGGCAATACAATGAGCAGTTCTTC
. TRBD1 17 TRBJ2-7 TRBV7-2 CASSQVHRGRDPYEQYF TGTGCTAGCAGCCAGGTCCACAGGGGGCGAGACCCCTACGAGCAGTACTTC
. . 15 TRBJ2-5 TRBV7-2 CASSLVGSGQETQYF TGTGCCAGCAGCTTAGTAGGCAGTGGGCAAGAGACCCAGTACTTC
. . 14 TRBJ2-7 TRBV12-3/TRBV12-4 CASSLGYPAYEQYF TGTGCCAGCAGTTTGGGGTACCCCGCCTACGAGCAGTACTTC